Shown below are 19 T cell receptor beta chains from a single sample sequenced in a study of Graves' ophthalmopathy and Graves' hyperthyroidism. The study amplified TCR beta CDR3 regions using RNA transcripts. Second-round multiplex PCR followed a first-round RT-PCR using HTBI primers. A single record per CDR3 protein comes from TCRdb applying MiXCR to the multiplex PCR reads. Here the sample spans approximately 330,000 distinct CDR3 sequences, roughly a sixth being singletons. The sample taken for sequencing was peripheral blood. The receptors were sampled from an adult man with Graves' ophthalmopathy.

This chain uses TRBV6-1 with TRBJ1-1; D possibly corresponds to TRBD1 (6 bases). Trimming stripped 6 bases from V and 8 bases from J, with 19 bases between. The CDR3 length is 14 residues. CDR1 and CDR2 from the germline V gene are MNHNS and SASEGT. CDR3 sequence reads: CASSIPGTNSEAFF. The CDR3 DNA is TGTGCCAGCAGCATCCCCGGGACAAATTCAGAAGCTTTCTTT.

The chain combines TRBV12-3 or TRBV12-4 with TRBJ2-5; 8 nucleotides match TRBD1. V was pared by 5 bases and J by 2 bases, with 7 bases of the junction left unmatched. The CDR3 spans 15 residues. The CDR3 DNA follows: TGTGCCAGCAGTCCTCAAGGACAGGGACAAGAGACCCAGTACTTC. Its protein product is CASSPQGQGQETQYF.

This clonotype was found many times. This may be a read error: a much more frequent sequence differs by one nucleotide. V is TRBV5-5 and J is TRBJ2-5; maybe TRBD1 (6 bases). The CDR3 spans 14 residues. Germline V gene lookup returns CDR1 SGHKS and CDR2 YYEKEE (reference sequence). The V end lost 0 bases, the J end lost 7 bases, and 13 bases lay between the germline ends. CDR3 sequence: CASSLGGGIGTQYF. CDR3 nucleotides: TGTGCCAGCAGCTTGGGAGGGGGAATAGGGACCCAGTACTTC.

This clonotype was counted ten times or more. The J gene is TRBJ1-5, the V gene TRBV2; D is unclear. Germline assignment: CDR1 SNHLY and CDR2 FYNNEI. V gave up 1 base and J gave up 4 bases, with 11 bases separating them. The CDR3 runs 15 residues. The CDR3 DNA follows: TGTGCCAGCAGTGAAGTGCGGGTGGGTAATCAGCCCCAGCATTTT. Translating it yields CASSEVRVGNQPQHF.

In this sample, this clonotype turned up many times. The chain recombines TRBV2 with TRBJ2-7; TRBD1 matches 9 bases. Losses at the gene ends were 9 bases for V and 6 bases for J; bases not matched to a gene: 9. The CDR3 extends over 13 amino acids. Per germline, CDR1 SNHLY and CDR2 FYNNEI. In nucleotides, the CDR3 is TGTGCCAGTGATTCCGGGACAGGGACCGAGCAGTACTTC. Translating gives CASDSGTGTEQYF. Full variable domain (outside the CDR3, taken from reference TRBV2 and TRBJ2-7): EPEVTQTPSHQVTQMGQEVILRCVPISNHLYFYWYRQILGQKVEFLVSFYNNEISEKSEIFDDQFSVERPDGSNFTLKIRSTKLEDSAMYFCASDSGTGTEQYFGPGTRLTVT.

This clonotype has ten or more counts. V gene TRBV3-1 combines with J gene TRBJ2-5; 8 bases match TRBD1. J was trimmed by 5 bases and V by 1 base; bases with no gene match: 6. The CDR3 contains 15 residues. Looked up from germline, CDR1 is LGHDT and CDR2 is YNNKEL (reference sequence). The CDR3 coding sequence is TGTGCCAGCAGCCAAGGTTTCCAGGGGGCTGAGACCCAGTACTTC. Protein: CASSQGFQGAETQYF.

This clonotype is a singleton in its sample. Germline and junction disagree at one end, which may indicate a read error. The rearrangement uses TRBV19 and TRBJ1-1; D remains ambiguous. This CDR3 comprises 14 residues. CDR1 is LNHDA, CDR2 SQIVND, per germline (reference sequence). The CDR3, as DNA: TGTGCCAGTAGTATAGTCGTTGTTAACAGCGAAGCTTCCTTT. Protein sequence: CASSIVVVNSEASF.

This clonotype appeared many times. V usage is TRBV5-1 and J usage is TRBJ1-2, with TRBD1 as a possible D gene (5 bases). Looked up from germline, CDR1 is SGHRS and CDR2 is YFSETQ. Trimming pared 1 base from V and 4 bases from J, leaving 8 bases between. The CDR3 is 13 residues long. The CDR3 DNA follows: TGCGCCAGCAGCTTGACAGGCCTCTATGGCTACACCTTC. Translating it yields CASSLTGLYGYTF.

This clonotype was detected many times. The chain is built from TRBV28 and TRBJ2-5; the D is unclear. The CDR3 is 13 amino acids. Trimming left V 6 bases short and J 5 bases short, with 13 bases between. Germline CDR1 is MDHEN and CDR2 is SYDVKM. CDR3 loop: CASSIPSLETQYF. The CDR3 region has the DNA TGTGCCAGCAGCATCCCGTCCTTGGAGACCCAGTACTTC.

This clonotype occurred many times. The CDR3 nucleotides read TGCGCCAGCAGCCAAGATCGGGACTCTTATTCACCCCTCCACTTT. It is translated as CASSQDRDSYSPLHF. The V call is TRBV4-3, the J call TRBJ1-6; D might be TRBD1 (5 bases). Germline V gives CDR1 LGHNA, CDR2 YSLEER. The CDR3 is made up of 15 amino acids. Trimming pared 0 bases from V and 8 bases from J, leaving 11 bases between.

At least ten counts were recorded for this clonotype. V usage is TRBV7-8 and J usage is TRBJ2-5; no clear D gene. CDR1 SGHVS and CDR2 FQNEAQ come from the germline V gene. The CDR3 loop spans 11 amino acids. With 1 base removed from V and 9 bases from J, the gap between germline ends came to 6 bases. Here the CDR3 DNA reads TGTGCCAGCAGCTTAGGCGCAGCCCAGTACTTC. Translated: CASSLGAAQYF.

This clonotype was seen at least ten times. This chain links TRBV18 with TRBJ2-7; D uncertain. In germline, CDR1 is KGHSH, CDR2 LQKENI. The CDR3 covers 13 residues. V was trimmed by 0 bases and J by 2 bases, leaving 5 bases between them. As DNA, the CDR3 is TGTGCCAGCTCACCACCGAATACCTACGAGCAGTACTTC. Protein sequence: CASSPPNTYEQYF.

This clonotype has at least ten counts. V and J are TRBV6-1 and TRBJ2-5; 10 nucleotides line up with TRBD2. This CDR3 has 15 residues. The V gene end was trimmed by 5 bases and the J gene end by 3 bases; junction bases not matched to a gene: 6. In germline, CDR1 is MNHNS, CDR2 SASEGT. The CDR3 bases are TGTGCCAGCAGTCCTCGGACTAGCGGAAAAGAGACCCAGTACTTC. The encoded protein is CASSPRTSGKETQYF.

In its sample, this clonotype was seen many times. The chain is built from TRBV27 and TRBJ1-3; D gene ambiguous. This CDR3 comprises 13 residues. Germline values: CDR1 MNHEY, CDR2 SMNVEV (reference sequence). Trimming pared 5 bases from V and 8 bases from J, leaving 13 bases between. CDR3 sequence reads: CASSPRTGDTIYF. Written as DNA, the CDR3 is TGTGCCAGCAGTCCGAGGACCGGGGACACCATATATTTT.

With regard to this clonotype: A much larger clone differs by one base, so this may be a read error. The CDR3 sequence is CASSSGTGLAFF. The CDR3 nucleotides are TGCGCCAGCAGCTCGGGGACAGGATTGGCTTTCTTT. The chain joins TRBV5-1 to TRBJ1-1, with TRBD1 matching over 8 bases. The CDR3 is 12 residues long. The germline V gene has CDR1 SGHRS and CDR2 YFSETQ. The V and J ends lost 3 bases and 11 bases, in that order; junction bases with no gene match: 6.

In its sample, this clonotype was seen many times. J is TRBJ2-5 and V is TRBV30, with TRBD2 as a possible D gene (5 bases). V lost 2 bases to trimming and J lost 3 bases, with 7 bases between them. There are 12 residues in the CDR3. In germline, CDR1 is GTSNPN, CDR2 SVGIG (reference sequence). CDR3 loop: CAWSWGEETQYF. Here the CDR3 DNA reads TGTGCCTGGAGTTGGGGAGAAGAGACCCAGTACTTC.

In this sample, this clonotype turned up many times. This chain uses TRBV12-3 or TRBV12-4 with TRBJ1-1; no reliable D call. The CDR3 totals 12 residues. Trimming removed 3 bases from V and 7 bases from J, with 9 bases in between. CDR3 nucleotide sequence: TGTGCCAGCAGTTTGTCTATAGGTGAAGCTTTCTTT. This sequence encodes CASSLSIGEAFF.

This rearrangement joins TRBV6-5 to TRBJ2-2; D call uncertain. Germline V gene sequence: CDR1 MNHEY, CDR2 SVGAGI. The CDR3 runs to 12 residues. V gave up 0 bases and J gave up 9 bases, with 5 bases separating them. CDR3 nucleotides: TGTGCCAGCAGTTACTCTGGCAGGGAGCTGTTTTTT. Its translation: CASSYSGRELFF.

The DNA of the CDR3 is TGTGCCAGCAGGGGGGACAATGAAGAGACCCAGTACTTC. This gives the protein CASRGDNEETQYF. V is TRBV10-3 and J is TRBJ2-5, with D tentatively TRBD1 (7 bases). Germline assignment: CDR1 ENHRY and CDR2 SYGVKD. Trimming removed 10 bases at V and 3 bases at J, with 15 bases between. This CDR3 contains 13 residues.